The rows below give T cell receptor beta chains drawn from one sample of a study of T cell repertoires in cytomegalovirus infection. TCRdb re-called the reads through MiXCR, storing one row per CDR3 protein. This table holds hundreds of thousands of distinct CDR3 sequences, around 18% found once. Sequenced material: PBMCs. Receptors originate from a human donor in good health (CMV status not recorded). Some clones in this sample may be carry-over from other donors' samples. CDR3s include the opening cysteine and the closing phenylalanine or tryptophan. The order of the fields is V gene, J gene, clone size, D gene, CDR3 length, CDR3 DNA, CDR3 protein. A D gene is named only where the DNA matches it firmly. Size is stated for part of the rows, as once, few or many counts, or as a class when the clone is expanded.

>TRBV12-3/TRBV12-4|TRBJ2-7|NA|NA|14
TGTGCCAGCAGCAAGGCCGGGGCGAGCTACGAGCAGTACTTC
CASSKAGASYEQYF
>TRBV5-1|TRBJ2-5|NA|NA|14
TGCGCCAGCAGCCCTACGGACGGAGAAGAGACCCAGTACTTC
CASSPTDGEETQYF
>TRBV7-9|TRBJ2-1|NA|TRBD1|16
TGTGCCAGCAGCTTAGGCCGGGACAGGGGGTTCAATGAGCAGTTCTTC
CASSLGRDRGFNEQFF
>TRBV7-8|TRBJ2-5|few|TRBD2|14
TGTGCCAGCAGCGCGACTAGCGGAAAAGAGACCCAGTACTTC
CASSATSGKETQYF
>TRBV7-9|TRBJ2-5|many|NA|15
TGTGCCAGCAGCTTGCAGGGGCTTGGAATTTCGGCCCAGTACTTC
CASSLQGLGISAQYF
>TRBV20-1|TRBJ2-5|NA|NA|14
TGCAGTGCTCGACCCGACGGACAGAGGGAGACCCAGTACTTC
CSARPDGQRETQYF
>TRBV7-2|TRBJ2-7|many|TRBD2|15
TGTGCCAGCAGCACGGCGGGAGGCGCCTCCTACGAGCAGTACTTC
CASSTAGGASYEQYF
>TRBV7-9|TRBJ2-5|many|NA|15
TGTGCCAGCAGCTTAGAGTGGGGGGTCCAAGAGACCCAGTACTTC
CASSLEWGVQETQYF
>TRBV12-3/TRBV12-4|TRBJ2-5|many|TRBD2|13
TGTGCCAGCAGACCCACCAGGAGCGGGGCCCAGTACTTC
CASRPTRSGAQYF
>TRBV12-5|TRBJ2-1|NA|TRBD2|17
TGTGCTAGTGGTTTGGTCGTAGCGGGAGTAGAGACCAATGAGCAGTTCTTC
CASGLVVAGVETNEQFF
>TRBV11-2|TRBJ2-5|NA|NA|13
TGTGCCAGCAGCTCCCTGACCCAAGAGACCCAGTACTTC
CASSSLTQETQYF
>TRBV7-9|TRBJ2-3|few|NA|23
TGTGCCAGCAGCGCTCCGGGACAGAACAGCCCCAAGCTGTGGCGGGAGTTAGCAGATACGCAGTATTTT
CASSAPGQNSPKLWRELADTQYF
>TRBV29-1|TRBJ2-2|NA|TRBD2|16
TGCAGCGCCGGAAGGCTAGCGGGCCTAAACACCGGGGAGCTGTTTTTT
CSAGRLAGLNTGELFF
>TRBV5-6|TRBJ2-3|NA|NA|14
TGTGCCAGCAGCTCTTACTCGCCCACAGATACGCAGTATTTT
CASSSYSPTDTQYF
>TRBV12-3/TRBV12-4|TRBJ2-3|few|TRBD1|16
TGTGCCAGCAGTTCATCGAACAGGGGCGGCACAGATACGCAGTATTTT
CASSSSNRGGTDTQYF
>TRBV2|TRBJ2-3|few|NA|11
TGTGCCAGCGTTCTGGAGGATACGCAGTATTTT
CASVLEDTQYF
>TRBV5-4|TRBJ2-7|few|NA|13
TGTGCCAGCAGCAAAGGGGGGTTTTACGAGCAGTACTTC
CASSKGGFYEQYF
>TRBV7-9|TRBJ2-7|NA|NA|11
TGTGCCAGCAGCTTAGAGGAGGAGCAGTACTTC
CASSLEEEQYF
>TRBV4-3|TRBJ1-2|many|NA|20
TGCGCCAGCAGCCAAGATCACTTTAAGGGGGAAGTGCCCCCGAAGGGCGGCTACACCTTC
CASSQDHFKGEVPPKGGYTF
>TRBV6-2/TRBV6-3|TRBJ2-1|NA|TRBD2|16
TGTGCCAGCAGTTACTTACGACTAGCGGGACGTCATGAGCAGTTCTTC
CASSYLRLAGRHEQFF
>TRBV20-1|TRBJ1-1|few|TRBD1|14
TGCAGTGCTATAGAACAACAGGGGCGCACTGAAGCTTTCTTT
CSAIEQQGRTEAFF
>TRBV15|TRBJ2-7|few|NA|14
TGTGCCACCAGCAGAGGACAAGACGGCTACGAGCAGTACTTC
CATSRGQDGYEQYF
>TRBV19|TRBJ1-4|NA|NA|15
TGTGCCAGTAGCCGAGGCCCAGCAACTAATGAAAAACTGTTTTTT
CASSRGPATNEKLFF
>TRBV7-8|TRBJ1-1|NA|NA|12
TGTGCCAGCAGCGCACCAGACACTGAAGCTTTCTTT
CASSAPDTEAFF
>TRBV3-1|TRBJ2-5|NA|NA|14
TGTGCCAGCAGCCAAGAGTCGGGTGAGGAGACCCAGTACTTC
CASSQESGEETQYF
>TRBV5-1|TRBJ2-1|NA|NA|12
TGCGCCAGCAGCAGGGAGTGGGATGAGCAGTTCTTC
CASSREWDEQFF
>TRBV19|TRBJ1-1|NA|NA|16
TGTGCCAGTAGTATTATCTTTGGGGCGGTAGACACTGAAGCTTTCTTT
CASSIIFGAVDTEAFF
>TRBV4-3|TRBJ2-1|NA|TRBD2|17
TGCGCCAGCAGCCCTGAAGTTGCGGGAGGTCCTTACAATGAGCAGTTCTTC
CASSPEVAGGPYNEQFF
>TRBV7-8|TRBJ1-3|many|NA|15
TGTGCCAGCAGCTCCCTCCTGGGCTCTGGAAACACCATATATTTT
CASSSLLGSGNTIYF
>TRBV11-3|TRBJ2-3|NA|TRBD2|15
TGTGCCAGCAGCTTCGAGGGCGGGGGGACAGATACGCAGTATTTT
CASSFEGGGTDTQYF
>TRBV10-3|TRBJ2-1|few|NA|14
TGTGCCATCAGTGAGTCGCAGGGAATCCATGAGCAGTTCTTC
CAISESQGIHEQFF
>TRBV7-2|TRBJ2-1|many|TRBD2|15
TGTGCCAGCAGCTTAGGAGCGGGAGTAGGAAATGAGCAGTTCTTC
CASSLGAGVGNEQFF
>TRBV7-2|TRBJ2-1|many|NA|14
TGTGCCAGCAGCTCCCTAGGGTCCTACAATGAGCAGTTCTTC
CASSSLGSYNEQFF
>TRBV20-1|TRBJ2-3|NA|TRBD2|16
TGCAGTGCTGCCCTGCGGGCTAGCGGGGACACAGATACGCAGTATTTT
CSAALRASGDTDTQYF
>TRBV20-1|TRBJ2-7|NA|NA|13
TGCAGTGCTAGTAAAGGAAGCTCCTACGAGCAGTACTTC
CSASKGSSYEQYF
>TRBV11-2|TRBJ2-1|NA|TRBD2|17
TGTGCCAGCAGAATGAAGAAAATAGCGGGAGAGTTCAATGAGCAGTTCTTC
CASRMKKIAGEFNEQFF
>TRBV19|TRBJ2-5|few|NA|14
TGTGCCAGTTCACCTAGCCGAAACCAAGAGACCCAGTACTTC
CASSPSRNQETQYF
>TRBV4-3|TRBJ2-2|many|NA|16
TGCGCCAGCAGCCAAGGAGTAGGGAGCAACACCGGGGAGCTGTTTTTT
CASSQGVGSNTGELFF
>TRBV12-3/TRBV12-4|TRBJ1-1|many|TRBD1|14
TGTGCCAGCACCGCGGGACAGGGGAACACTGAAGCTTTCTTT
CASTAGQGNTEAFF
>TRBV5-6|TRBJ1-6|NA|NA|15
TGTGCCAGCAGCTTGTGGAGGCCCCGGAATTCACCCCTCCACTTT
CASSLWRPRNSPLHF
>TRBV5-5|TRBJ1-5|NA|TRBD1|16
TGTGCCAGCAGCTTGGGGACAGGGGGCGCGGGTCAGCCCCAGCATTTT
CASSLGTGGAGQPQHF
>TRBV7-2|TRBJ2-1|NA|TRBD2|15
TGTGCCAGCAGCTTTTCTAGCGGGAAGGGGAATGAGCAGTTCTTC
CASSFSSGKGNEQFF
>TRBV28|TRBJ1-5|many|NA|11
TGTGCCAGCAGTTTAAACCGGGCCCAGCATTTT
CASSLNRAQHF
>TRBV7-2|TRBJ2-1|many|TRBD2|15
TGTGCCAGCAGCCCCTTTGCGGGAGCTTACAATGAGCAGTTCTTC
CASSPFAGAYNEQFF
>TRBV15|TRBJ1-2|NA|TRBD1|20
TGTGCCACCAGCAGAGCTCAGGGGGCTACAGGAGAGGGCTTTAACTATGGCTACACCTTC
CATSRAQGATGEGFNYGYTF
>TRBV7-8|TRBJ1-1|NA|NA|13
TGTGCCAGCAGCGTGGGCTCGGGGACTGAAGCTTTCTTT
CASSVGSGTEAFF
>TRBV12-3/TRBV12-4|TRBJ1-2|many|NA|13
TGTGCCAGCAGTCCCGACAACAACTATGGCTACACCTTC
CASSPDNNYGYTF
>TRBV9|TRBJ1-2|NA|TRBD1|14
TGTGCCAGCAGCGTAGGGACAGGGAACTATGGCTACACCTTC
CASSVGTGNYGYTF
>TRBV6-2/TRBV6-3|TRBJ1-1|few|NA|11
TGTGCCAGCAGTAACGTCGGGGAAGCTTTCTTT
CASSNVGEAFF
>TRBV2|TRBJ1-1|NA|TRBD1|14
TGTGCCAGCACCCCGGACAGGGGGGACACTGAAGCTTTCTTT
CASTPDRGDTEAFF
>TRBV6-5|TRBJ1-3|few|TRBD1|15
TGTGCCAGCAGTTACGCGGGACAGGCGGGAAACACCATATATTTT
CASSYAGQAGNTIYF
>TRBV6-5|TRBJ1-3|many|NA|15
TGTGCCAGCAGTTACTCCGGGCAGGGAGTAAACACCATATATTTT
CASSYSGQGVNTIYF
>TRBV7-9|TRBJ1-6|many|NA|12
TGTGCCAGCAGTTTATCTGATTCACCCCTCCACTTT
CASSLSDSPLHF
>TRBV23-1|TRBJ2-1|few|TRBD2|14
TGCGCCAGCCGTCAAGGGAGGGCCTACAATGAGCAGTTCTTC
CASRQGRAYNEQFF
>TRBV7-8|TRBJ2-3|NA|NA|16
TGTGCCAGCAGCTTACCAACCCCAGGGGGCACAGATACGCAGTATTTT
CASSLPTPGGTDTQYF
>TRBV25-1|TRBJ1-2|NA|NA|14
TGTGCCAGCAGCCACCCGGGGGGTCACTATGGCTACACCTTC
CASSHPGGHYGYTF
>TRBV12-3/TRBV12-4|TRBJ1-6|many|NA|15
TGTGCCAGCAGTTTCTGGGGAGCCGAGGGTTCACCCCTCCACTTT
CASSFWGAEGSPLHF
>TRBV20-1|TRBJ2-3|NA|TRBD2|14
TGCAGTGCAAGTCTAGCGGGAGTTACAGATACGCAGTATTTT
CSASLAGVTDTQYF
>TRBV6-1|TRBJ2-1|few|NA|15
TGTGCCAGCAGCCCGACTGTCCCGCTATACAATGAGCAGTTCTTC
CASSPTVPLYNEQFF
>TRBV7-9|TRBJ2-3|few|NA|14
TGTGCCAGCAGCGAGCCGACAAACACAGATACGCAGTATTTT
CASSEPTNTDTQYF